Listed below are T cell receptor beta chains from one sample, sequenced in a study of CD4 T cells in relation to SARS-CoV-2 and coronaviruses. Data came from immunoSEQ multiplex PCR; TCRdb stores just in-frame clones and leaves some out. The sample carries 25,000 or so clones, around 67% recorded once. These receptors lack a known antigen. The source material was CD4+ T cells from PBMCs, cultured in vitro. The source is a human donor in good health. Each CDR3 is given with its conserved first and last residue. D genes are given only for firm matches.

v_gene	d_gene	j_gene	len	CDR3aa
TRBV7-3	.	TRBJ1-6	13	CASSSDQRSPLHF
TRBV6-5	.	TRBJ2-7	15	CASSYGGGLSYEQYF
TRBV14	.	TRBJ1-1	12	CASSQDGYRAFF
TRBV9	.	TRBJ1-2	12	CASSSDSYGYTF
TRBV29-1	TRBD1	TRBJ2-5	13	CSVGDRAQETQYF
TRBV28	.	TRBJ2-7	12	CASSPGYYEQYF
TRBV14	.	TRBJ2-7	16	CASSQASGFTSYEQYF
TRBV6-1	.	TRBJ1-5	15	CASSESPRGDRPQHF
TRBV5-1	.	TRBJ2-3	14	CASRGGQRTDTQYF
TRBV10-3	.	TRBJ2-7	14	CAISAGALSYEQYF
TRBV7-2	TRBD1	TRBJ1-4	16	CASSLVSTGRGEKLFF
TRBV4-1	TRBD2	TRBJ2-1	19	CASSQLGLAGSSSYNEQFF
TRBV10-1	.	TRBJ2-3	16	CASSELTTHRTDTQYF
TRBV7-9	.	TRBJ1-2	15	CASSLPGYGNYGYTF
TRBV11-3	TRBD1	TRBJ2-7	14	CASSSDRGQDEQYF
TRBV5-5	.	TRBJ2-4	16	CASSFSGLRSKNIQYF
TRBV6-2/TRBV6-3	TRBD2	TRBJ2-1	17	CASSYSLLRGSYNEQFF
TRBV30	TRBD1	TRBJ1-6	14	CAWSYGRGDSPLHF
TRBV3-1/TRBV3-2	.	TRBJ2-3	15	CASSHQRVSTDTQYF
TRBV7-8	TRBD1	TRBJ2-1	18	CASSLPAPGQGIRNEQFF
TRBV5-4	TRBD2	TRBJ2-3	15	CASRYSGGSTDTQYF
TRBV27	.	TRBJ2-7	15	CASSYRQELPYEQYF
TRBV7-9	.	TRBJ2-7	13	CASSLQGTYEQYF
TRBV11-2	TRBD2	TRBJ2-2	15	CASSWWGGNTGELFF
TRBV4-1	TRBD2	TRBJ2-1	14	CASQLGTTINEQFF
TRBV2	.	TRBJ2-1	13	CALEGGVRNEQFF
TRBV6-5	TRBD2	TRBJ2-3	15	CASSRLAGSTDTQYF
TRBV30	TRBD1	TRBJ1-5	13	CAWGTGFNQPQHF
TRBV4-3	TRBD1	TRBJ1-5	13	CASSPYRGQAKHF
TRBV7-2	.	TRBJ2-7	13	CASSPQSSYEQYF
TRBV28	.	TRBJ1-2	13	CASSLRAAYGYTF
TRBV30	TRBD1	TRBJ2-3	16	CAWRGDPGQGTDTQYF
TRBV19	.	TRBJ1-1	13	CASMGGGRTEAFF
TRBV11-2	.	TRBJ2-3	16	CASSLGGGARGDTQYF
TRBV7-2	.	TRBJ2-6	17	CASSLRGATSGANVLTF
TRBV5-1	TRBD1	TRBJ1-5	15	CASSLDGQGAQPQHF
TRBV5-1	TRBD2	TRBJ2-7	16	CASSLGGPGTRDEQYF
TRBV30	.	TRBJ1-6	12	CAWSVRGRPLHF
TRBV7-2	.	TRBJ1-6	15	CASSLDPGPNSPLHF
TRBV5-1	.	TRBJ2-3	14	CASSLSGREDTQYF
TRBV7-3	TRBD2	TRBJ2-1	18	CASSSTRTSGSSYNEQFF
TRBV10-3	.	TRBJ1-1	13	CAISVERNTEAFF
TRBV4-3	.	TRBJ1-2	13	CASSLTGNYGYTF
TRBV6-5	.	TRBJ1-5	13	CASSRTVREPQHF
TRBV11-2	.	TRBJ2-7	17	CASSLGFGASPSYEQYF
TRBV29-1	.	TRBJ2-5	11	CSVGKDETQYF
TRBV18	.	TRBJ1-1	14	CASSPRDSGPEAFF
TRBV19	TRBD1	TRBJ1-5	14	CASFDRTGNQPQHF
TRBV19	.	TRBJ2-1	13	CASSRQDYNEQFF
TRBV27	TRBD1	TRBJ2-6	16	CASSLRGQAGANVLTF
TRBV6-2/TRBV6-3	.	TRBJ1-2	14	CASSYSSGYGGYTF
TRBV7-2	.	TRBJ1-1	13	CASSLTAWTEAFF
TRBV6-5	.	TRBJ1-5	15	CASWIRRFSNQPQHF
TRBV19	.	TRBJ2-1	16	CASKVTYVSSYNEQFF
TRBV7-8	.	TRBJ2-3	13	CASIPMGAGTPYF